The 23 T cell receptor beta chains reported below all come from one sample, sequenced in a study of blood T cells in healthy people across ages. The authors ran a second PCR of roughly 6 to 12 cycles using a sample-barcoded 5' primer and a J-beta primer mix. TCRdb itself ran the 5' RACE reads through MiXCR, one entry per CDR3 protein. The repertoire holds about 1.5 million distinct CDR3 sequences, with about 42% as singletons. Sequences were obtained from blood. The origin of the receptors is a young woman in good health.

This clonotype was picked up a small number of times. The chain combines TRBV24-1 with TRBJ2-1; 11 nucleotides match TRBD1. The J segment lost 5 bases and the V segment lost 4 bases, leaving 6 bases of the junction unmatched. The germline V gene has CDR1 KGHDR and CDR2 SFDVKD. This CDR3 has 16 amino acids. The chain's CDR3 is CATSDPRTGGNNEQFF. Written as DNA, the CDR3 is TGTGCCACCAGTGACCCCCGGACAGGGGGCAACAATGAGCAGTTCTTC.

This clonotype showed up just a few times. J is TRBJ1-4 and V is TRBV4-3; 8 positions agree with TRBD1. Trimming at V came to 1 base and at J to 5 bases, leaving 12 bases not matched to a gene. Per germline, CDR1 LGHNA and CDR2 YSLEER. The CDR3 runs 18 residues. The CDR3 sequence is CASSQANPRTGTNEKLFF. The CDR3, as DNA: TGCGCCAGCAGCCAAGCGAACCCCCGGACAGGGACAAATGAAAAACTGTTTTTT.

This clonotype was counted only a few times. This chain joins TRBV28 and TRBJ2-1; no firm D call. V was clipped by 3 bases and J by 4 bases, with 13 bases between them. This CDR3 is built from 15 residues. Germline CDR1 MDHEN, CDR2 SYDVKM. DNA of the CDR3: TGTGCCAGCAGTTTGACGGCAGGACGATACAATGAGCAGTTCTTC. It encodes CASSLTAGRYNEQFF.

This clonotype has a handful of counts. V and J are TRBV2 and TRBJ2-1; unclear D gene. Germline assignment: CDR1 SNHLY and CDR2 FYNNEI. V shed 6 bases and J shed 10 bases, with 13 bases lying between them. This CDR3 is 12 amino acids long. The CDR3 reads CASRAAINEQFF. CDR3 bases: TGTGCCAGCAGGGCGGCCATTAACGAGCAGTTCTTC.

The V call is TRBV20-1, the J call TRBJ2-1; 8 bases line up with TRBD2. The CDR3 extends over 16 amino acids. Looked up from germline, CDR1 is DFQATT and CDR2 is SNEGSKA (reference sequence). In nucleotides, the CDR3 is TGCAGAACTAGGTTAAGGAACGGGGGGGCCAAGGATGAGCAGTTCTTC. It codes for CRTRLRNGGAKDEQFF.

This clonotype was counted only a few times. The rearrangement uses TRBV5-1 and TRBJ2-3; D gene uncertain. CDR3 size: 14 residues. Germline V gene lookup returns CDR1 SGHRS and CDR2 YFSETQ. V gave up 0 bases and J gave up 4 bases, with 9 bases separating them. CDR3: CASSLASEADTQYF. In nucleotides, the CDR3 is TGCGCCAGCAGCTTGGCCTCAGAGGCAGATACGCAGTATTTT.

The V call is TRBV5-1, the J call TRBJ2-4; the D gene is possibly TRBD1 (5 bases). The J call may be faulty, since TRBJ2-5 better matches the DNA end. Germline V CDR1 and CDR2: SGHRS, YFSETQ. The CDR3 runs to 13 residues. The chain's CDR3 is CASSGRQQETQYF. CDR3 coding DNA: TGCGCCAGCAGCGGTCGACAGCAAGAGACCCAGTACTTC.

This clonotype was observed many times. This chain uses TRBV4-1 with TRBJ1-2; the D gene is possibly TRBD1 (6 bases). V dropped 1 base and J dropped 4 bases, with 13 bases sitting between them. CDR3 size: 15 residues. Germline V lookup: CDR1 MGHRA, CDR2 YSYEKL. CDR3 nucleotides: TGCGCCAGCAGCCAAGTCGGACAGTTCCTCTATGGCTACACCTTC. This gives the protein CASSQVGQFLYGYTF.

The J gene is TRBJ2-1, the V gene TRBV3-1, with D maybe TRBD2 (5 bases). Trimming pared 1 base from V and 0 bases from J, leaving 13 bases between. Germline-derived CDR1 and CDR2 are LGHDT and YNNKEL (reference sequence). The CDR3 is made up of 17 amino acids. The CDR3 coding sequence is TGTGCCAGCAGCCAAGTTTACTCGGGGTCCTCCTACAATGAGCAGTTCTTC. Its protein product is CASSQVYSGSSYNEQFF.

This clonotype was counted only a few times. CDR3: CASSHWTGDNEQFF. The CDR3 nucleotides are TGTGCCAGCAGCCACTGGACAGGGGACAATGAGCAGTTCTTC. The rearrangement joins TRBV4-2 to TRBJ2-1; 9 bases are a match to TRBD1. CDR1 is LGHNA, CDR2 YNFKEQ, per germline. The CDR3 loop spans 14 amino acids. Trimming at V came to 3 bases and at J to 5 bases, leaving 2 bases not matched to a gene.

The chain carries TRBV9 and TRBJ1-2; D possibly corresponds to TRBD1 (6 bases). Trimming cost V 4 bases and J 6 bases, with 13 bases left between them. Germline CDR1 and CDR2: SGDLS and YYNGEE. The length of the CDR3 is 13 residues. CDR3 residues: CASSPGGGNGYTF. In nucleotides, the CDR3 is TGTGCCAGCAGCCCGGGAGGGGGGAATGGCTACACCTTC.

In this sample, this clonotype turned up a few times. The chain carries TRBV28 and TRBJ1-1, with TRBD1 matching 7 bases. V shed 8 bases, J shed 4 bases, and the junction held 7 bases outside the gene matches. The CDR3 is 13 amino acids. Germline V gives CDR1 MDHEN, CDR2 SYDVKM. The CDR3 DNA reads as TGTGCCAGCGAGGGGGCAGCAAGCACTGAAGCTTTCTTT. Translated: CASEGAASTEAFF.

This clonotype occurred a few times. The chain recombines TRBV11-2 with TRBJ2-7; D is possibly TRBD2 (6 bases). Trimming removed 5 bases from V and 2 bases from J, with 19 bases in between. CDR3 size: 16 residues. Germline lookup yields CDR1 SGHAT and CDR2 FQNNGV. CDR3 DNA sequence: TGTGCCAGCAGCGCGGGACTTCAAGGGTACCCCTACGAGCAGTACTTC. This sequence encodes CASSAGLQGYPYEQYF.

There are a few counts of this clonotype. The V call is TRBV7-2, the J call TRBJ2-5; D ambiguous. Germline values: CDR1 SGHTA, CDR2 FQGNSA. V lost 0 bases and J lost 1, with 15 bases in between. The CDR3 length is 17 residues. This CDR3 is CASSLAIGPVPQETQYF. Written as DNA, the CDR3 is TGTGCCAGCAGCTTAGCTATTGGACCAGTCCCCCAAGAGACCCAGTACTTC.

About this clonotype: A single base separates this from a much larger clone, so it may be a read error. DNA for the CDR3: TGTGCCAGCAGTTCCCTATCCTCTGGGACCAACGTCCTGACTTTC. It is translated as CASSSLSSGTNVLTF. The chain couples TRBV6-5 to TRBJ2-6; D call uncertain. CDR3 size: 15 residues. The germline CDR1 and CDR2 sequences are MNHEY and SVGAGI.

This clonotype was detected a few times. The chain links TRBV11-2 to TRBJ2-7; the D gene could be TRBD1 or TRBD2 (5 bases each). The germline V gene has CDR1 SGHAT and CDR2 FQNNGV. The CDR3 is 15 amino acids. V lost 6 bases and J lost 5, with 20 bases in between. The CDR3 spells CASSAWQGVPNEQYF. The CDR3 nucleotides are TGTGCCAGCAGTGCGTGGCAGGGAGTTCCGAACGAGCAGTACTTC.

This clonotype was picked up a small number of times. The CDR3 DNA is TGTGCCAGCAGCCAAGTCGCCAGGGGGCATACTACTAACTATGGCTACACCTTC. Amino acids: CASSQVARGHTTNYGYTF. The chain links TRBV3-1 to TRBJ1-2, with 8 bases that match TRBD1. CDR1 is LGHDT, CDR2 YNNKEL, per germline (reference sequence). V lost 1 base and J lost 0; bases outside the gene matches: 10. This CDR3 contains 18 residues.

V is TRBV7-9 and J is TRBJ2-3, with D tentatively TRBD1 (6 bases). This CDR3 contains 15 residues. With 4 bases removed from V and 7 bases from J, the gap between germline ends came to 18 bases. From germline, CDR1 is SEHNR and CDR2 FQNEAQ (reference sequence). The CDR3, as DNA: TGTGCCAGCAGCTCCGACTATATAGGGGGTAATACGCAGTATTTT. Translating gives CASSSDYIGGNTQYF.

The rearrangement links TRBV11-2 to TRBJ2-7; 10 bases are a match to TRBD1. The CDR3 loop spans 15 amino acids. Losses at the gene ends were 5 bases for V and 4 bases for J; bases not matched to a gene: 8. The V gene's germline CDR1 is SGHAT and CDR2 FQNNGV. The CDR3 DNA reads as TGTGCCAGCAGCGCGCCGGGACAGGGGAAATACGAGCAGTACTTC. Translated: CASSAPGQGKYEQYF.

This clonotype came up once. The chain recombines TRBV7-2 with TRBJ2-1; D is uncertain. CDR3 length equals 13 residues. V lost 5 bases to trimming and J lost 10 bases, with 15 bases between them. CDR1 is SGHTA, CDR2 FQGNSA, per germline. The CDR3 protein is CASSRAVAYEQFF. The CDR3 region has the DNA TGTGCCAGCAGCCGCGCGGTCGCTTACGAGCAGTTCTTC.

The CDR3 DNA reads TGCAGTGCTAGAGATAGCGCCCGAAAATTAAACTATGGCTACACCTTC. Translation gives CSARDSARKLNYGYTF. The chain recombines TRBV20-1 with TRBJ1-2; D is ambiguous. V was trimmed by 0 bases and J by 2 bases, leaving 16 bases between them. The CDR3 is 16 amino acids. Germline CDR1 is DFQATT and CDR2 is SNEGSKA (reference sequence).

The rearrangement links TRBV20-1 to TRBJ2-2; the match to TRBD1 covers 11 bases. The junction had 17 bases not matched to a gene; V was cut back by 0 bases and J by 5 bases. Germline V CDR1 and CDR2: DFQATT, SNEGSKA (reference sequence). The CDR3 consists of 20 residues. CDR3 region: CSARDPLPSGTGGGTGELFF. DNA of the CDR3: TGCAGTGCTAGAGATCCCCTTCCTTCCGGGACAGGGGGTGGAACCGGGGAGCTGTTTTTT.

The chain uses TRBV12-3 or TRBV12-4 and TRBJ1-5; no clear D gene. The CDR3 contains 14 residues. V lost 5 bases and J lost 2, with 10 bases in between. The CDR3 loop is CASSVGFGNQPQHF. CDR3 nucleotide sequence: TGTGCCAGCAGTGTTGGTTTCGGCAATCAGCCCCAGCATTTT.